This is a list of T cell receptor beta chains from one sample in a study of identical twins. Each CDR3 protein gets one entry after TCRdb re-called the 5' RACE reads with MiXCR. There are approximately 250,000 distinct CDR3 sequences in the sample; 5.5% to 7.5% occur only once, and approximately 14% lies in the top ten. The sample was also linked to a second study, of T cells expressing NK-cell markers.

The specimen sequenced was CD8+ T cells sorted from blood. The receptors here all came from a woman aged 18 to 35 in good health. Both conserved end residues are part of each CDR3. The D gene is left open where the match is weak. Only some rows state a clone size, as once, few, many or a class for expanded clones.

size	D	V	J	CDR3	DNA
-	-	TRBV5-6	TRBJ1-1	CAIGPGVRGLWDTEAFF	TGTGCCATCGGCCCCGGGGTCAGGGGCCTATGGGACACTGAAGCTTTCTTT
few	-	TRBV7-9	TRBJ2-7	CASSPSWEQYF	TGTGCCAGCAGCCCCTCGTGGGAGCAGTACTTC
many	-	TRBV12-3/TRBV12-4	TRBJ2-5	CASSLSREETQYF	TGTGCCAGCAGTTTATCCCGGGAAGAGACCCAGTACTTC
-	-	TRBV30	TRBJ2-7	CALGAGQWAYEQYF	TGTGCCTTGGGAGCGGGACAGTGGGCCTACGAGCAGTACTTC
-	TRBD1	TRBV24-1	TRBJ1-1	CAAYQETGSYTEAFF	TGTGCCGCCTATCAAGAGACAGGGTCGTACACTGAAGCTTTCTTT
-	TRBD2	TRBV7-9	TRBJ2-7	CASSGGGLAVYEQYF	TGTGCCAGCAGCGGAGGTGGACTAGCCGTATACGAGCAGTACTTC
-	-	TRBV2	TRBJ2-3	CASSEGGIADTQYF	TGTGCCAGCAGTGAGGGCGGGATAGCAGATACGCAGTATTTT
few	-	TRBV4-1	TRBJ2-3	CASSSLPADTQYF	TGCGCCAGCAGCTCATTACCCGCAGATACGCAGTATTTT
many	-	TRBV3-1	TRBJ1-1	CASSQDQGRNTEAFF	TGTGCCAGCAGCCAAGATCAGGGGCGGAACACTGAAGCTTTCTTT
many	-	TRBV12-3/TRBV12-4	TRBJ1-1	CASSSFRGDTEAFF	TGTGCCAGCAGTTCCTTTCGGGGGGACACTGAAGCTTTCTTT
few	TRBD2	TRBV5-6	TRBJ2-3	CASSFPGLVVDTQYF	TGTGCCAGCAGCTTCCCGGGACTAGTAGTAGATACGCAGTATTTT
few	-	TRBV9	TRBJ1-5	CASSPQGNSNQPQHF	TGTGCCAGCAGCCCCCAAGGGAATAGCAATCAGCCCCAGCATTTT
many	-	TRBV29-1	TRBJ1-1	CSVEGQTGYEAFF	TGCAGCGTTGAAGGTCAAACAGGTTATGAAGCTTTCTTT
-	TRBD2	TRBV6-5	TRBJ2-1	CASSYYLAGSYNEQFF	TGTGCCAGCAGTTACTACCTAGCGGGCTCCTACAATGAGCAGTTCTTC
-	-	TRBV20-1	TRBJ1-2	CSAPFTGLYGYTF	TGCAGTGCTCCCTTTACAGGACTCTATGGCTACACCTTC
few	-	TRBV9	TRBJ2-3	CASARGWADTQYF	TGTGCCAGCGCTCGGGGTTGGGCAGATACGCAGTATTTT
many	-	TRBV11-2	TRBJ2-3	CASSTRFPDTQYF	TGTGCCAGCAGCACCCGGTTCCCAGATACGCAGTATTTT
-	TRBD2	TRBV19	TRBJ2-4	CATLTGTSGGPSSQYF	TGTGCCACCCTTACAGGGACTAGCGGGGGCCCGAGCAGTCAGTACTTC
few	-	TRBV12-3/TRBV12-4	TRBJ1-1	CASSLIPTNTEAFF	TGTGCCAGCAGTTTAATCCCCACGAACACTGAAGCTTTCTTT
-	-	TRBV9	TRBJ1-2	CASSVAAGNYGYTF	TGTGCCAGCAGCGTCGCGGCAGGGAACTATGGCTACACCTTC
-	TRBD1	TRBV7-8	TRBJ1-2	CASSEGTAYGYTF	TGTGCCAGCAGCGAGGGGACAGCCTATGGCTACACCTTC
-	-	TRBV29-1	TRBJ2-4	CSVGAPPLQYF	TGCAGCGTTGGAGCCCCTCCCCTTCAGTACTTC
few	TRBD1	TRBV30	TRBJ2-3	CACEGQEADTQYF	TGTGCCTGCGAAGGACAGGAAGCAGATACGCAGTATTTT
many	-	TRBV12-3/TRBV12-4	TRBJ2-7	CASLPGLEMHSYEQYF	TGTGCCAGCTTGCCGGGGTTAGAGATGCATTCCTACGAGCAGTACTTC
-	-	TRBV9	TRBJ2-4	CASSVGGVAKNIQYF	TGTGCCAGCAGCGTAGGGGGGGTAGCCAAAAACATTCAGTACTTC
few	TRBD1	TRBV9	TRBJ2-3	CASSVASRGRRTDTQYF	TGTGCCAGCAGCGTAGCTAGCAGGGGGCGTCGGACAGATACGCAGTATTTT
many	-	TRBV12-3/TRBV12-4	TRBJ2-2	CASSLALEEELFF	TGTGCCAGCAGTTTAGCGCTGGAGGAGGAGCTGTTTTTT
many	-	TRBV12-3/TRBV12-4	TRBJ2-1	CASTSRTGPYNEQFF	TGTGCCAGCACTTCCAGGACCGGGCCCTACAATGAGCAGTTCTTC
many	-	TRBV6-5	TRBJ2-5	CASSYNPGFQTETQYF	TGTGCCAGCAGTTACAACCCGGGATTTCAAACGGAGACCCAGTACTTC
many	-	TRBV27	TRBJ1-5	CASSLKGSSRPQHF	TGTGCCAGCAGTTTGAAAGGGTCAAGTCGGCCCCAGCATTTT
many	-	TRBV7-8	TRBJ1-5	CASSLGPDVRGNQPQHF	TGTGCCAGCAGCTTAGGCCCAGACGTCCGGGGCAATCAGCCCCAGCATTTT
many	TRBD2	TRBV6-2/TRBV6-3	TRBJ2-3	CASSYQPAGGPDTQYF	TGTGCCAGCAGTTACCAACCAGCGGGAGGCCCAGATACGCAGTATTTT
-	-	TRBV30	TRBJ1-3	CACSTGGPNTIYF	TGTGCCTGCTCGACAGGCGGTCCAAACACCATATATTTT
many	TRBD2	TRBV12-3/TRBV12-4	TRBJ2-3	CASSFLAGASTDTQYF	TGTGCCAGCAGTTTCCTAGCGGGGGCCTCCACAGATACGCAGTATTTT
many	-	TRBV7-2	TRBJ2-5	CASSPISTEGRETQYF	TGTGCCAGCAGCCCTATCTCCACGGAGGGGAGGGAGACCCAGTACTTC
few	-	TRBV5-6	TRBJ2-6	CASGANVLTF	TGTGCTTCTGGGGCCAACGTCCTGACTTTC
-	TRBD1	TRBV6-2/TRBV6-3	TRBJ1-1	CASSYAGGRYTEAFF	TGTGCCAGCAGCTACGCAGGGGGCAGATACACTGAAGCTTTCTTT
many	-	TRBV12-3/TRBV12-4	TRBJ1-1	CASSSSGTENTEAFF	TGTGCCAGCAGTTCCTCCGGGACGGAGAACACTGAAGCTTTCTTT
-	-	TRBV11-2	TRBJ2-1	CASSVADHYNEQFF	TGTGCCAGCAGCGTAGCGGATCATTACAATGAGCAGTTCTTC
few	-	TRBV6-2/TRBV6-3	TRBJ2-1	CASSYSDWTGEFF	TGTGCCAGCAGTTACTCCGACTGGACGGGGGAGTTCTTC
-	-	TRBV27	TRBJ1-2	CASRFTLQGGYTF	TGTGCCAGCAGATTCACCCTACAGGGCGGCTACACCTTC
-	-	TRBV4-1	TRBJ1-2	CASSQVRSPNYGYTF	TGCGCCAGCAGCCAAGTTAGGTCGCCTAACTATGGCTACACCTTC
-	-	TRBV11-2	TRBJ1-1	CASSLVSGAEAFF	TGTGCCAGCAGCTTAGTGTCCGGGGCTGAAGCTTTCTTT
few	TRBD2	TRBV6-5	TRBJ2-2	CASSYSTLASNPGELFF	TGTGCCAGCAGTTACTCGACACTAGCGTCTAATCCCGGGGAGCTGTTTTTT
-	-	TRBV20-1	TRBJ2-3	CSTIFSGRVPTDTQYF	TGCAGTACCATTTTTTCCGGCAGGGTCCCCACAGATACGCAGTATTTT
many	TRBD2	TRBV5-1	TRBJ2-7	CASSLFAGVDEQYF	TGCGCCAGCAGCTTGTTCGCGGGGGTTGACGAGCAGTACTTC
-	-	TRBV11-1	TRBJ1-5	CASSAQGNQPQHF	TGTGCCAGCAGCGCCCAAGGGAATCAGCCCCAGCATTTT
few	-	TRBV27	TRBJ2-2	CASSLLSAGTGELFF	TGTGCCAGCAGTTTATTATCCGCGGGCACCGGGGAGCTGTTTTTT